This is a list of T cell receptor beta chains from one sample in a study of blood T cell repertoires in COVID-19. The protocol was immunoSEQ multiplex PCR, while the TCRdb copy is restricted to in-frame clones and leaves out a portion. The sample lists roughly 330,000 clones, roughly 90% seen once, with approximately 9.4% in the top ten. The sequencing sample was made of peripheral blood. These receptors were taken from a young man with COVID-19, enrolled during active disease. Both conserved end residues are part of each CDR3. Fields, in order: V gene, D gene, J gene, CDR3 length, clone size, CDR3 DNA, CDR3 protein. D genes are given only for firm matches. Clone size appears in some rows only: once, few, many, or a class for an expanded clone.

>TRBV19|-|TRBJ2-7|13|-
TGTGCCAGTAGTTTGAGCGGAGACTACGAGCAGTACTTC
CASSLSGDYEQYF
>TRBV9|TRBD2|TRBJ2-5|14|-
TGTGCCAGCAGCGTTACTAGCGCCCGGGAGACCCAGTACTTC
CASSVTSARETQYF
>TRBV30|-|TRBJ1-4|16|-
TGTGCCTGGAGGACAGGCAGGGGAAAAACTAATGAAAAACTGTTTTTT
CAWRTGRGKTNEKLFF
>TRBV18|TRBD1|TRBJ1-3|17|-
TGTGCCAGCTCCCGACAAGGACAGGGGCTCTCTGGAAACACCATATATTTT
CASSRQGQGLSGNTIYF
>TRBV5-4|-|TRBJ2-1|15|-
TGTGCCAGCGAAGAGCGGTATGGGGGCGTTGCGGAGCAGTTCTTC
CASEERYGGVAEQFF
>TRBV14|-|TRBJ1-2|15|-
TGTGCCAGCAGCCAGATTACGGACATTTCCTATGGCTACACCTTC
CASSQITDISYGYTF
>TRBV15|-|TRBJ1-1|16|-
TGTGCCACCAGCAGAGATCAGGGACACCTGAACACTGAAGCTTTCTTT
CATSRDQGHLNTEAFF
>TRBV10-3|TRBD2|TRBJ2-3|16|-
TGTGCCATCAGCCGAGGGACTAGCGTTAGCACAGATACGCAGTATTTT
CAISRGTSVSTDTQYF
>TRBV11-3|-|TRBJ2-1|16|few
TGTGCCAGCAGCACTCCCCAGGGGACGTCCGACAATGAGCAGTTCTTC
CASSTPQGTSDNEQFF
>TRBV6-2/TRBV6-3|-|TRBJ1-6|16|few
TGTGCCAGCACCCCCCGCGGACAGAGAATTAATTCACCCCTCCACTTT
CASTPRGQRINSPLHF
>TRBV10-3|TRBD2|TRBJ2-2|17|-
TGTGCCATCAGCTTTACGCCGGGACTAGCGAACGCCGGGGAGCTGTTTTTT
CAISFTPGLANAGELFF
>TRBV5-4|TRBD2|TRBJ2-2|17|-
TGTGCCAGCAGCTTGGCTAGCGGGAGGAAAAGCACCGGGGAGCTGTTTTTT
CASSLASGRKSTGELFF
>TRBV6-5|TRBD1|TRBJ1-1|15|-
TGTGCCAGCGGGGACAGTCCCCCAGGGAACACTGAAGCTTTCTTT
CASGDSPPGNTEAFF
>TRBV7-9|-|TRBJ2-1|17|-
TGTGCCAGCAGACCCCGAATGGGGGGACAGACCTACAATGAGCAGTTCTTC
CASRPRMGGQTYNEQFF
>TRBV10-3|TRBD1|TRBJ2-7|12|-
TGTGCCATCAGTCAGGACAGGGCCGAGCAGTACTTC
CAISQDRAEQYF
>TRBV9|TRBD1|TRBJ1-1|16|-
TGTGCCAGCAGCTACGGGACAGGGAGAGAGAACACTGAAGCTTTCTTT
CASSYGTGRENTEAFF
>TRBV7-2|TRBD1|TRBJ2-1|16|few
TGTGCCAGCAGCCCCAGGGGGACAGAGGTCGGCAATGAGCAGTTCTTC
CASSPRGTEVGNEQFF
>TRBV6-2/TRBV6-3|TRBD1|TRBJ1-2|14|-
TGTGCCAGCAGTTCAACAGGGGATGGCTATGGCTACACCTTC
CASSSTGDGYGYTF
>TRBV5-1|-|TRBJ2-3|14|-
TGCGCCAGCAGCTTGGTAGGAGGGGAGGATACGCAGTATTTT
CASSLVGGEDTQYF
>TRBV9|-|TRBJ1-6|15|-
TGTGCCAGCAGCGTAGAAATAGGGGGGGGTTCACCCCTCCACTTT
CASSVEIGGGSPLHF
>TRBV27|-|TRBJ1-1|14|-
TGTGCCAGCAGTTTATCAGCCGGGGGTCCTGAAGCTTTCTTT
CASSLSAGGPEAFF
>TRBV6-4|-|TRBJ2-3|16|-
TGTGCCAGCAGCCCCAGCGCGGGGAGACACACAGATACGCAGTATTTT
CASSPSAGRHTDTQYF
>TRBV27|-|TRBJ1-1|15|-
TGTGCCAGCAGTTTAGGTTTGACAGATCGGACTGAAGCTTTCTTT
CASSLGLTDRTEAFF
>TRBV5-1|-|TRBJ1-4|14|-
TGCGCCAGCAGCTTGGACAGTTCTAATGAAAAACTGTTTTTT
CASSLDSSNEKLFF
>TRBV19|-|TRBJ1-2|17|few
TGTGCCAGTACGGTCGGTTTGGGGCAGAGATTCGTCTATGGCTACACCTTC
CASTVGLGQRFVYGYTF
>TRBV27|TRBD1|TRBJ1-5|15|-
TGTGCCAGCAGTTACAGGGGATATAGCAATCAGCCCCAGCATTTT
CASSYRGYSNQPQHF
>TRBV5-5|TRBD1|TRBJ2-3|15|-
TGTGCCAGCAGCCTGACAGGGGAAGGCACAGATACGCAGTATTTT
CASSLTGEGTDTQYF
>TRBV9|-|TRBJ1-2|13|once
TGTGCCAGCAGCACGGGGGGTACCTATGGCTACACCTTC
CASSTGGTYGYTF
>TRBV19|TRBD1|TRBJ2-7|14|-
TGTGCCAGTAGTGGGACAGTAAGCTCCTACGAGCAGTACTTC
CASSGTVSSYEQYF
>TRBV13|TRBD1|TRBJ1-1|16|once
TGTGCCAGCAGCCAAACAGGGGCCCATCTGAACACTGAAGCTTTCTTT
CASSQTGAHLNTEAFF
>TRBV7-2|-|TRBJ1-2|15|-
TGTGCCAGCAGCTCCTACAGGGTAGCTAACTATGGCTACACCTTC
CASSSYRVANYGYTF
>TRBV5-1|-|TRBJ1-2|13|few
TGCGCCAGCAGCTTGGACGGGAAGAGGGGCTACACCTTC
CASSLDGKRGYTF
>TRBV2|TRBD1|TRBJ2-3|14|-
TGTGCCAGCAGTCCGGGACAGGGAACAGATACGCAGTATTTT
CASSPGQGTDTQYF
>TRBV4-3|-|TRBJ1-2|15|-
TGCGCCAGCAGCCAGGGCCAACAAGGCTACTATGGCTACACCTTC
CASSQGQQGYYGYTF
>TRBV6-2/TRBV6-3|-|TRBJ2-5|16|-
TGTGCCAGCAGTGAGACCCAACTAGAGAGCCAAGAGACCCAGTACTTC
CASSETQLESQETQYF
>TRBV7-2|-|TRBJ2-1|12|once
TGTGCCAGCAGCCTGGGGGTCAGGGGGCAGTTCTTC
CASSLGVRGQFF
>TRBV7-3|-|TRBJ2-1|12|-
TGTGCCAGCAGCTTAGGGGGGTATGAGCAGTTCTTC
CASSLGGYEQFF
>TRBV7-8|-|TRBJ1-1|12|-
TGTGCCAGCAGCCCCTCTAAGGGGGAAGCTTTCTTT
CASSPSKGEAFF
>TRBV6-5|TRBD1|TRBJ1-2|15|-
TGTGCCAGCAGTCGGGACAGGGAGGACCTCTATGGCTACACCTTC
CASSRDREDLYGYTF
>TRBV21-1|-|TRBJ1-1|12|-
TGTGCCAGCGCAGGGGGAGGTACTGAAGCTTTCTTT
CASAGGGTEAFF
>TRBV19|TRBD1|TRBJ2-5|16|-
TGTGCCAGTAGTATTACGTACAGGACAGGGGTAAAGACCCAGTACTTC
CASSITYRTGVKTQYF
>TRBV27|-|TRBJ1-2|14|-
TGTGCCAGCAGGGTCCAGGGCCCTAACTATGGCTACACCTTC
CASRVQGPNYGYTF
>TRBV5-1|-|TRBJ2-6|16|-
TGCGCCAGCAGCTTCGCCAGTTTCTCTGGGGCCAACGTCCTGACTTTC
CASSFASFSGANVLTF
>TRBV7-2|-|TRBJ2-7|15|-
TGTGCCAGCAGCTTCGTCCCGACTGGGTCCTACGAGCAGTACTTC
CASSFVPTGSYEQYF
>TRBV5-1|-|TRBJ2-7|16|-
TGCGCCAGCAGCCCGGACCAGGGTACCCTATCCTACGAGCAGTACTTC
CASSPDQGTLSYEQYF
>TRBV30|-|TRBJ1-3|14|-
TGTGCCTGGAGCAAGGACAGCTCTGGAAACACCATATATTTT
CAWSKDSSGNTIYF
>TRBV3-1/TRBV3-2|-|TRBJ2-7|16|-
TGTGCCAGCAGCCAAGGGGGCCAGGGCGCAGTCTACGAGCAGTACTTC
CASSQGGQGAVYEQYF
>TRBV7-9|-|TRBJ2-2|13|-
TGTGCCAGCGGGGGACAGAACACCGGGGAGCTGTTTTTT
CASGGQNTGELFF